This TCR beta chain was identified during a study of CD8 T cells in Susac syndrome. The V end lost 0 bases, the J end lost 5 bases, and 20 bases lay between the germline ends. In germline, CDR1 is MNHEY, CDR2 SVGAGI. This CDR3 is 17 amino acids long. After extraction with the RNeasy kit, about 0.5 to 1 ug of the RNA was reverse transcribed using random hexamers. Amplification of TCR beta CDR3 across 54 Vbeta and 13 Jbeta was performed with immunoSEQ multiplex PCR. One entry per CDR3 protein results from TCRdb running MiXCR on the immunoSEQ multiplex PCR reads. The repertoire has approximately 300,000 distinct CDR3 sequences, almost 85% of them found once; the top ten carry 0.21%.

The sequence came from a human donor with multiple sclerosis. The chain links TRBV6-5 to TRBJ2-7; D is unclear. The specimen sequenced was CD8+ T cells from PBMCs. The CDR3, as DNA: TGTGCCAGCAGTTACTCGATCCCTCCAACGCCGAACCACGAGCAGTACTTC. Protein product: CASSYSIPPTPNHEQYF.